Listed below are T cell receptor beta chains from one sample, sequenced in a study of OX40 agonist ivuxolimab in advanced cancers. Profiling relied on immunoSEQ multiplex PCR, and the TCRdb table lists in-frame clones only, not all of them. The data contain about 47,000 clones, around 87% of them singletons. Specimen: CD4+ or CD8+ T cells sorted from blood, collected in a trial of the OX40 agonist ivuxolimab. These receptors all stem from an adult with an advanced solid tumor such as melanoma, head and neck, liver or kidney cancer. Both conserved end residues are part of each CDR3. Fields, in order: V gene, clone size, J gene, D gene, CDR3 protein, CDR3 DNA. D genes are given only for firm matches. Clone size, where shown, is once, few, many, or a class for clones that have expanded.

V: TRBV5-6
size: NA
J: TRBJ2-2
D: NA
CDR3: CASSWGNTGELFF
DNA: TGTGCCAGCAGCTGGGGGAACACCGGGGAGCTGTTTTTT

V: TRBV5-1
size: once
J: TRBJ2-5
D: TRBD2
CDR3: CASRRLAGGGLETQYF
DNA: TGCGCCAGCAGAAGACTAGCGGGAGGTGGTTTGGAGACCCAGTACTTC

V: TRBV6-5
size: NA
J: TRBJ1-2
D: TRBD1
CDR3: CASRGTGAIYGYTF
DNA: TGTGCCAGCAGGGGGACAGGGGCCATCTATGGCTACACCTTC

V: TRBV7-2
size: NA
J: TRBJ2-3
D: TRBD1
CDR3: CASSSWTGDTQYF
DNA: TGTGCCAGCAGCTCATGGACAGGGGATACGCAGTATTTT

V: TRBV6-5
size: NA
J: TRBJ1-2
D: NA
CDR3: CASSYSAGQGYGYTF
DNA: TGTGCCAGCAGTTACTCGGCGGGGCAAGGATATGGCTACACCTTC

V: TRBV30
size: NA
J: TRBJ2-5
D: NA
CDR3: CAWTLKGGETQYF
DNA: TGTGCCTGGACCCTAAAGGGTGGGGAGACCCAGTACTTC

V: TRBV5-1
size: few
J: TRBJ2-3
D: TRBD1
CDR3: CASSSGWSGGAGTDTQYF
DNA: TGCGCCAGCAGCTCTGGATGGTCAGGGGGCGCGGGCACAGATACGCAGTATTTT

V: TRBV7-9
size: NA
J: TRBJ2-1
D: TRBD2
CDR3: CASSYRTSGRLDEQFF
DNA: TGTGCCAGCAGTTATCGGACTAGCGGGAGATTGGACGAGCAGTTCTTC

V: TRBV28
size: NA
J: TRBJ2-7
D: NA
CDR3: CASRAGGFEQYF
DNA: TGTGCCAGCAGAGCAGGCGGGTTCGAGCAGTACTTC

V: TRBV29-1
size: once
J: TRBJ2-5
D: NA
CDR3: CSVGAVEGETQYF
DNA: TGCAGCGTTGGAGCGGTAGAAGGAGAGACCCAGTACTTC